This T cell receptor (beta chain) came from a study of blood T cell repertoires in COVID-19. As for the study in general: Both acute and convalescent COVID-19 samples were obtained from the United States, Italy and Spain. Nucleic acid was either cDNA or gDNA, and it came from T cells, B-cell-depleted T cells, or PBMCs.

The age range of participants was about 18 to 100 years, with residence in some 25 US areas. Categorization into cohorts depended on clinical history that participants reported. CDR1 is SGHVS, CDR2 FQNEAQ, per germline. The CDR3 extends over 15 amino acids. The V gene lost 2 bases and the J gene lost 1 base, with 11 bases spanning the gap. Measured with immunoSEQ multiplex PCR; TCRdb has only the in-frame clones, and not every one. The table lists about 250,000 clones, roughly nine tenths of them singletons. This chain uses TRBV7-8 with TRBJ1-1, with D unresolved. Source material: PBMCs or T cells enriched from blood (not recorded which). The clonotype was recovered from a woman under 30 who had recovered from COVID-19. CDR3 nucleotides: TGTGCCAGCAGCTTATGGGCCAGCCAGAACACTGAAGCTTTCTTT. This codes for CASSLWASQNTEAFF. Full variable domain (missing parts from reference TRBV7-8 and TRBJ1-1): GAGVSQSPRYKVAKRGQDVALRCDPISGHVSLFWYQQALGQGPEFLTYFQNEAQLDKSGLPSDRFFAERPEGSVSTLKIQRTQQEDSAVYLCASSLWASQNTEAFFGQGTRLTVV.